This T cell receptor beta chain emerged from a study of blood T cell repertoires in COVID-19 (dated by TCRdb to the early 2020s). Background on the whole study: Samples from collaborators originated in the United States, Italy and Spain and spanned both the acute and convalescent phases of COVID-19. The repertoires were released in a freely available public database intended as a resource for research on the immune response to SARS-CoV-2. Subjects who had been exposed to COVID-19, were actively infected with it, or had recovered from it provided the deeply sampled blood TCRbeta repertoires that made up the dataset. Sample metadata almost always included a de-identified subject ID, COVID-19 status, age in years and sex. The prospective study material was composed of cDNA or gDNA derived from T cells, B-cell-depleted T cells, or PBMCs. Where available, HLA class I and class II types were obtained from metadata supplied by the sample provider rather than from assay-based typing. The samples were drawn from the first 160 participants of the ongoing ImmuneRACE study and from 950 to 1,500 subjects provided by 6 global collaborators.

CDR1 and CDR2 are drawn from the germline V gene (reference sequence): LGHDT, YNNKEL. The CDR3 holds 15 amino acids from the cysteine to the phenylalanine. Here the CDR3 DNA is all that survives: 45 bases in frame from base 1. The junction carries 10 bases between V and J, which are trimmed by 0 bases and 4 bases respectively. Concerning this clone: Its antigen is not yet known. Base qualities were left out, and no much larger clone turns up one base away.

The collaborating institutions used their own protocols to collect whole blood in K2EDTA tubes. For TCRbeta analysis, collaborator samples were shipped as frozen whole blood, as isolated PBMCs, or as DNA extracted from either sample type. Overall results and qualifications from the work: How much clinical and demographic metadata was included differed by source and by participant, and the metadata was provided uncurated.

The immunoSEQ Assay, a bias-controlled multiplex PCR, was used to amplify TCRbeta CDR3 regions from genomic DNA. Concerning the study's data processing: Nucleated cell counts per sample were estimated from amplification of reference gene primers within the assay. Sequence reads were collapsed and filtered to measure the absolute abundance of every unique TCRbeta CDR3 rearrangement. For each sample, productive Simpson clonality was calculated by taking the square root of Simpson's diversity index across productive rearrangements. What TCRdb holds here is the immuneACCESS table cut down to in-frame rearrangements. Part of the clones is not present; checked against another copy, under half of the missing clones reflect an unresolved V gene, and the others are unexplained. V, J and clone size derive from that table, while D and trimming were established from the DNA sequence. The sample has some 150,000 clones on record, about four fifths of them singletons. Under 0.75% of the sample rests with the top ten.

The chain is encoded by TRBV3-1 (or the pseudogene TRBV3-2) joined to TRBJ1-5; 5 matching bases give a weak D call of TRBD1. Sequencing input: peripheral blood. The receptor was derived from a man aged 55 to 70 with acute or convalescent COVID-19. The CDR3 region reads CASSQDRTPNQPQHF. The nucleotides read TGTGCCAGCAGCCAAGACCGGACACCAAATCAGCCCCAGCATTTT.